This T cell receptor (beta chain) was recovered during a study of CD8+CD57+ T cells in acquired aplastic anemia listed by TCRdb under 2018. Background for the entire study: A mean of 3.2 ug of DNA, ranging from about 0.2 to 27.4 ug, was extracted from sorted CD4+ and CD8+ cells. A CD8+CD57+ expansion meant a frequency higher than the mean frequency seen in healthy subjects.

Profiling of TCR beta VDJ combinations and CDR3 sequences used genomic DNA as the template. TCR repertoire sequencing was run on an Illumina HiSeq 2000. Per the authors' processing: Repertoires were assessed using TRBV/TRBJ rearrangement plots, CDR3 size and DJ length profiles, and Simpson's diversity index. The most abundant DNA sequence in the deep sequencing data was defined as the immunodominant clone. CDR3 amino acid sequences were checked for sharing between subjects and were compared against published repertoires and the VDJdb database. TCRdb ran its own pipeline on the public reads, namely fastp trimming at Q25 and MiXCR clone calling, and kept in-frame beta chains. Rows with a matching CDR3 protein are joined into one entry that keeps the most common DNA and genes. The V and J calls follow TCRdb's processing rather than the paper's. The sample table shows roughly 500,000 distinct CDR3 sequences, and approximately 33% are seen once. Of the sample, around 0.82% falls within the top ten clones.

The patients picked for sequencing were ones in whom flow cytometry had shown an expansion of CD8+CD57+ cells. Every patient had a diagnosis of severe acquired aplastic anemia based on International Study of Aplastic Anemia and Agranulocytosis and Camitta criteria. At the time blood was sampled, none of the patients had received any therapy. The study deep-sequenced TCR repertoires of sorted CD4+ and CD8+ blood T cells from severe aplastic anemia patients and healthy subjects. Patients were enrolled under clinicaltrials.gov protocols 00001620, 01623167, 00001397, 00071045, 00081523 and 00961064 in the USA. Ficoll-Paque density gradient centrifugation was used to isolate peripheral blood mononuclear cells. Before DNA extraction, CD4+ and CD8+ T cells were sorted by FACS or by magnetic beads. According to the germline V gene, CDR1 reads MNHEY and CDR2 reads SVGAGI. From the cysteine up to the phenylalanine, the CDR3 has a length of 14 residues. CDR3 DNA is the only sequence kept; it has 42 bases, read in frame from the first base. The trim is 4 bases for V and 3 bases for J, with a gap of 12 bases between the germline ends.

This clonotype came up once. Which antigen it targets is not known. Base qualities are not recorded, but no much larger clone differs from it by a single base. A read on its own is weak evidence. Study-level results and caveats: Around 27 CD8+ CDR3 sequences were found to be shared between patients and controls, but these sequences appeared to be highly expressed in patients and within the immunodominant clones of the patients. Patients and healthy controls showed no significant difference in CD8+ Simpson's diversity (P=0.060).

The chain is made from TRBV6-5 and TRBJ2-5; the D gene is unclear. The source is a human donor with aplastic anemia. Sequencing was carried out using sorted CD4+, CD8+, or CD8+CD57+ T cells (not recorded which) from PBMCs. The DNA sequence is TGTGCCAGCAGTTTGGACCGGGTAAAAGAGACCCAGTACTTC. Its product reads: CASSLDRVKETQYF.